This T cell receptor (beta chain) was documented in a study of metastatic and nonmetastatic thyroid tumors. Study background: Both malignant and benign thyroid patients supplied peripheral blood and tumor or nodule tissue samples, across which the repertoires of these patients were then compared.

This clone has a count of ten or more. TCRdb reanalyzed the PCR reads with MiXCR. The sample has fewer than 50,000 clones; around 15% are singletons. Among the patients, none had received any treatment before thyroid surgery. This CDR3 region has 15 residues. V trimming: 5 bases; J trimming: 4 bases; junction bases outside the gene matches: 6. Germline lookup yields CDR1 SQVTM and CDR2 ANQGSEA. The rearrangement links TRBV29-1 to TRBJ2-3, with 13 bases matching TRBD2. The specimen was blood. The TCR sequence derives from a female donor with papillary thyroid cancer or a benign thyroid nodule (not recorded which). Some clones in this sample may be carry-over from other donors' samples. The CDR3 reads CSVSGLAGLSDTQYF. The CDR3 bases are TGCAGCGTTTCGGGACTAGCGGGACTTTCAGATACGCAGTATTTT.